These T cell receptor beta chains were read from a single sample in a study of blood T cell repertoires in COVID-19. TCRdb's copy holds only in-frame clones and misses some; the assay was immunoSEQ multiplex PCR. The sample lists under 450,000 clones, 80% to 85% occurring once. The sequenced sample was PBMCs or T cells enriched from blood (not recorded which). The receptor set was obtained from a woman aged 45 to 65 who had recovered from COVID-19. The CDR3 runs from the conserved cysteine through the conserved F or W. D genes are given only for firm matches. Clone size is stated in some rows and not others, as once, few, many or a class when expanded.

V,J,length,size,D,CDR3,DNA
TRBV19,TRBJ1-1,13,.,TRBD1,CASSIQGAFAAFF,TGTGCCAGTAGTATCCAGGGGGCTTTCGCAGCTTTCTTT
TRBV4-3,TRBJ1-2,15,.,.,CASSQEGQGFYGYTF,TGCGCCAGCAGCCAAGAAGGGCAGGGGTTCTATGGCTACACCTTC
TRBV6-5,TRBJ1-2,13,once,.,CASRLREYYGYTF,TGTGCCAGCCGCCTCAGGGAATACTATGGCTACACCTTC
TRBV7-2,TRBJ2-2,15,once,TRBD2,CASSLAGGVAGELFF,TGTGCCAGCAGCTTAGCGGGGGGGGTCGCCGGGGAGCTGTTTTTT
TRBV18,TRBJ2-1,13,.,.,CASSPPASDEQFF,TGTGCCAGCTCACCACCGGCTAGCGATGAGCAGTTCTTC
TRBV7-2,TRBJ1-1,12,.,.,CASSLHRAEAFF,TGTGCCAGCAGCTTACATCGGGCTGAAGCTTTCTTT
TRBV27,TRBJ1-3,16,.,.,CASSMTAVGSGNTIYF,TGTGCCAGCAGTATGACAGCCGTGGGCTCTGGAAACACCATATATTTT
TRBV5-1,TRBJ1-2,12,.,TRBD1,CASQDRGYGYTF,TGCGCCAGCCAAGACAGGGGATATGGCTACACCTTC
TRBV2,TRBJ1-2,13,few,.,CASRDQGNYGYTF,TGTGCCAGCAGGGACCAGGGAAACTATGGCTACACCTTC
TRBV30,TRBJ2-3,14,once,.,CAWSALAAPDTQYF,TGTGCCTGGAGTGCGTTAGCCGCCCCAGATACGCAGTATTTT
TRBV7-3,TRBJ2-7,14,.,TRBD1,CASQGALIGYEQYF,TGTGCCAGTCAGGGGGCTCTTATTGGGTACGAGCAGTACTTC
TRBV27,TRBJ1-2,13,.,.,CASSLTENYGYTF,TGTGCCAGCAGCTTGACAGAAAACTATGGCTACACCTTC
TRBV30,TRBJ2-1,14,few,TRBD2,CAWSVAGLYNEQFF,TGTGCCTGGAGTGTAGCGGGGCTCTACAATGAGCAGTTCTTC
TRBV11-1,TRBJ1-2,13,once,.,CASSSQGNYGYTF,TGTGCCAGCAGCTCACAGGGTAACTATGGCTACACCTTC
TRBV6-5,TRBJ2-2,15,.,TRBD2,CASSSSGRNTGELFF,TGTGCCAGCAGTTCGAGCGGGAGGAACACCGGGGAGCTGTTTTTT
TRBV5-1,TRBJ1-1,18,.,.,CASSLVGDFGDLNTEAFF,TGCGCCAGCAGCTTGGTTGGTGACTTTGGGGACTTGAACACTGAAGCTTTCTTT
TRBV3-1/TRBV3-2,TRBJ1-2,12,.,.,CASSQGGYGYTF,TGTGCCAGCAGCCAAGGAGGGTATGGCTACACCTTC
TRBV12-3/TRBV12-4,TRBJ1-2,13,.,.,CASSLAGDYGYTF,TGTGCCAGCAGTTTGGCGGGGGACTATGGCTACACCTTC
TRBV19,TRBJ1-2,13,.,.,CASSISGVSGYTF,TGTGCCAGTAGTATCTCAGGGGTTAGTGGCTACACCTTC
TRBV4-2,TRBJ2-6,16,.,TRBD1,CASSQETGPGANVLTF,TGTGCCAGCAGCCAGGAGACAGGGCCTGGGGCCAACGTCCTGACTTTC
TRBV7-2,TRBJ2-5,14,.,.,CASSSRRGQETQYF,TGTGCCAGCAGCTCCCGGAGGGGACAAGAGACCCAGTACTTC
TRBV5-1,TRBJ1-2,16,.,TRBD1,CASSWNTGTAGGGYTF,TGCGCCAGCAGCTGGAATACCGGGACAGCCGGAGGAGGCTACACCTTC